The 23 T cell receptor beta chains below were found in one sample sequenced in a study of blood T cells in healthy people across ages. It was with a sample-barcoded 5' primer and a J-beta primer mix that a second PCR of roughly 7 to 12 cycles was run. TCRdb reanalysed the 5' RACE reads using MiXCR and keeps one entry per CDR3 protein. Of over a million distinct CDR3 sequences in the sample, 45% to 70% were seen once. Material for sequencing was blood. The receptors were sampled from a man between 18 and 29 years old in good health.

This clonotype was recorded a few times. CDR3 coding DNA: TGCGCCAGCAGCCCGACAATGAGGGACAGTGGCTACGAGCAGTACTTC. The encoded protein is CASSPTMRDSGYEQYF. The chain couples TRBV5-1 to TRBJ2-7; 7 bases fit TRBD1. The CDR3 contains 16 residues. Looked up from germline, CDR1 is SGHRS and CDR2 is YFSETQ. The V gene end was trimmed by 4 bases and the J gene end by 3 bases; junction bases not matched to a gene: 13. Combining the CDR3 with reference TRBV5-1 and TRBJ2-7 gives the whole variable domain KAGVTQTPRYLIKTRGQQVTLSCSPISGHRSVSWYQQTPGQGLQFLFEYFSETQRNKGNFPGRFSGRQFSNSRSEMNVSTLELGDSALYLCASSPTMRDSGYEQYFGPGTRLTVT.

The chain uses TRBV4-3 and TRBJ1-4; unclear D gene. This CDR3 spans 16 amino acids. In germline, CDR1 is LGHNA, CDR2 YSLEER. The V gene lost 4 bases and the J gene lost 0 bases, with 12 bases spanning the gap. The CDR3 is CASSPGNLATNEKLFF. Written as DNA, the CDR3 is TGCGCCAGCAGCCCCGGCAACCTAGCAACTAATGAAAAACTGTTTTTT.

This clonotype was counted many times. V gene TRBV5-1 combines with J gene TRBJ2-1; TRBD1 might be the D (7 bases). This CDR3 has 15 amino acids. The V end was cut by 3 bases, the J end by 6 bases, with 16 bases between. The germline V gene encodes CDR1 SGHRS and CDR2 YFSETQ. The CDR3 sequence is CASSSVRGVSNEQFF. CDR3 bases: TGCGCCAGCAGCTCGGTCAGGGGGGTAAGCAATGAGCAGTTCTTC. The entire variable domain, with the rest obtained from reference TRBV5-1 and TRBJ2-1, is as follows: KAGVTQTPRYLIKTRGQQVTLSCSPISGHRSVSWYQQTPGQGLQFLFEYFSETQRNKGNFPGRFSGRQFSNSRSEMNVSTLELGDSALYLCASSSVRGVSNEQFFGPGTRLTVL.

This clonotype has only a few counts. The chain carries TRBV14 and TRBJ2-7, with D uncertain. The CDR3 is made up of 14 amino acids. Trimming left V 1 base short and J 5 bases short, with 12 bases between. Germline CDR1 reads SGHDN; CDR2 reads FVKESK. CDR3 in amino acids: CASSQALIYNEQYF. CDR3 nucleotide sequence: TGTGCCAGCAGCCAAGCACTTATTTACAACGAGCAGTACTTC. The full variable domain, completed using reference TRBV14 and TRBJ2-7, is EAGVTQFPSHSVIEKGQTVTLRCDPISGHDNLYWYRRVMGKEIKFLLHFVKESKQDESGMPNNRFLAERTGGTYSTLKVQPAELEDSGVYFCASSQALIYNEQYFGPGTRLTVT.

This clonotype was seen a handful of times. The rearrangement joins TRBV7-2 to TRBJ1-2; D remains unclear. Germline V lookup: CDR1 SGHTA, CDR2 FQGNSA. CDR3 length: 14 residues. The V and J ends lost 1 base and 4 bases respectively, with 10 bases between them. The CDR3 bases are TGTGCCAGCAGCTTAGAACGACGGTCCTATGGCTACACCTTC. It translates to CASSLERRSYGYTF.

This chain links TRBV10-3 with TRBJ2-3; TRBD1 is a possible D gene (5 bases). The CDR3 covers 14 residues. Germline V gene data show CDR1 as ENHRY and CDR2 as SYGVKD. V was trimmed by 4 bases and J by 4 bases, leaving 12 bases between them. DNA for the CDR3: TGTGCCATCAGTGCCGTGGACAAGCCAGATACGCAGTATTTT. This gives the protein CAISAVDKPDTQYF.

This rearrangement joins TRBV20-1 to TRBJ2-4; D gene uncertain. The closer fit of TRBJ2-7 to the DNA end suggests the J call may be wrong. Germline V gene lookup returns CDR1 DFQATT and CDR2 SNEGSKA (reference sequence). This CDR3 spans 13 amino acids. Written as DNA, the CDR3 is TGCAGTGCTAGAGGAGACATAACCTACGAGCAGTACTTC. Its translation is CSARGDITYEQYF.

V and J are TRBV5-5 and TRBJ2-3, with 11 bases lining up with TRBD2. This CDR3 has 16 residues. V lost 0 bases and J lost 4; bases outside the gene matches: 4. Germline loops: CDR1 SGHKS, CDR2 YYEKEE (reference sequence). CDR3 sequence: CASSLGLAGPADTQYF. The CDR3 nucleotides are TGTGCCAGCAGCTTGGGACTAGCGGGACCTGCAGATACGCAGTATTTT.

This clonotype came up a few times. The V and J genes are TRBV4-2 and TRBJ2-1; D is ambiguous. CDR3 length equals 14 residues. Germline-derived CDR1 and CDR2 are LGHNA and YNFKEQ. V was shortened by 3 bases and J by 7 bases, with 13 bases between the two germline ends. CDR3: CASSQEAEGNEQFF. The CDR3 DNA is TGTGCCAGCAGCCAGGAAGCCGAAGGGAATGAGCAGTTCTTC.

The rearrangement uses TRBV3-1 and TRBJ1-5; D is unresolved. Deletions cut 2 bases from V and 2 bases from J, with 7 bases between. CDR1 and CDR2 (germline): LGHDT, YNNKEL (reference sequence). The CDR3 covers 14 residues. The CDR3 is CASSQKAGNQPQHF. The CDR3 coding sequence is TGTGCCAGCAGCCAAAAGGCGGGCAATCAGCCCCAGCATTTT.

The chain combines TRBV7-2 with TRBJ1-2, with 7 positions matching TRBD1. V lost 5 bases to trimming and J lost 7 bases; unmatched junction nucleotides: 4. In germline, CDR1 is SGHTA, CDR2 FQGNSA. This CDR3 region has 12 residues. The CDR3 loop reads CASSQGDGGYTF. CDR3 sequence (DNA): TGTGCCAGCAGCCAGGGGGACGGTGGCTACACCTTC.

The V gene is TRBV11-2, the J gene TRBJ1-2; no clear D. This CDR3 spans 13 amino acids. Trimming left V 5 bases short and J 0 bases short, with 7 bases between. The germline gives CDR1 SGHAT, CDR2 FQNNGV. In nucleotides, the CDR3 is TGTGCCAGCAGCAAGCCCACTAACTATGGCTACACCTTC. Translated: CASSKPTNYGYTF.

The V and J genes are TRBV6-5 and TRBJ2-5; either TRBD1 or TRBD2 may supply D (7 bases each). V gave up 6 bases and J gave up 2 bases, with 16 bases separating them. This CDR3 has 15 residues. Germline loops: CDR1 MNHEY, CDR2 SVGAGI. CDR3 nucleotide sequence: TGTGCCAGCAGCGACGGGGGGACAGTTCAAGAGACCCAGTACTTC. Its translation: CASSDGGTVQETQYF.

The J gene is TRBJ2-7, the V gene TRBV27; D might be TRBD1 (5 bases). Trimming stripped 10 bases from V and 2 bases from J, with 21 bases between. The CDR3 is 15 amino acids. Germline V gives CDR1 MNHEY, CDR2 SMNVEV (reference sequence). The CDR3 nucleotides read TGTGCCACCAAGACCCATCAGGGCGCTCCCTACGAGCAGTACTTC. Translating gives CATKTHQGAPYEQYF.

This sequence joins TRBV27 and TRBJ2-3, with a possible D match to TRBD2 (6 bases). The CDR3 extends over 17 amino acids. Germline CDR1 reads MNHEY; CDR2 reads SMNVEV (reference sequence). Trimming shortened V by 5 bases and J by 3 bases, and 21 bases separated the two germline ends. CDR3 loop: CASSPRDFLEGTDTQYF. The CDR3 nucleotides are TGTGCCAGCAGTCCCCGGGACTTTCTCGAGGGAACAGATACGCAGTATTTT.

This chain uses TRBV20-1 with TRBJ2-5; D uncertain. The better agreement between TRBJ2-7 and the DNA end casts doubt on the J call. The V gene's germline CDR1 is DFQATT and CDR2 SNEGSKA (reference sequence). This CDR3 has 13 residues. The CDR3 protein is CSARTANSYEQYF. The CDR3 nucleotides are TGCAGTGCTAGGACGGCCAACTCCTACGAGCAGTACTTC.

The V gene is TRBV10-3, the J gene TRBJ2-6; 8 bases fit TRBD1. Germline V gene data show CDR1 as ENHRY and CDR2 as SYGVKD. The CDR3 consists of 17 residues. The V segment lost 6 bases and the J segment 0 bases; nucleotides outside the gene matches: 7. The CDR3 here is CAIRGQELRSGANVLTF. The CDR3 region has the DNA TGTGCCATCAGGGGACAGGAATTGCGCTCTGGGGCCAACGTCCTGACTTTC.

This clonotype has a handful of counts. This chain links TRBV27 with TRBJ1-2; D is possibly TRBD1 (6 bases). This CDR3 spans 16 amino acids. Trimming took off 6 bases at V and 2 bases at J, with 19 bases between the two ends. Germline CDR1 reads MNHEY; CDR2 reads SMNVEV (reference sequence). The CDR3 DNA sequence: TGTGCCAGCAGGCCTATAGGAGGGGGGGGGAACTATGGCTACACCTTC. It yields the protein CASRPIGGGGNYGYTF.

The DNA of the CDR3 is TGTGCCAGCAGTGAAGCGGGGTTAGCTAACTATGGCTACACCTTC. It specifies CASSEAGLANYGYTF. This rearrangement joins TRBV6-1 to TRBJ1-2, with unresolved D. CDR3 length equals 15 residues. Trimming shortened V by 0 bases and J by 0 bases, and 8 bases separated the two germline ends. Per germline, CDR1 MNHNS and CDR2 SASEGT.

V is TRBV7-9 and J is TRBJ2-7, with D perhaps TRBD2 (5 bases). This CDR3 region has 13 residues. Germline V gene sequence: CDR1 SEHNR, CDR2 FQNEAQ (reference sequence). Trimming took off 3 bases at V and 3 bases at J, with 9 bases between the two ends. The CDR3: CASSFRSGYEQYF. The CDR3 region has the DNA TGTGCCAGCAGCTTTCGCAGCGGCTACGAGCAGTACTTC.

There are a few counts of this clonotype. The CDR3 spells CASSYREAGAVTDTQYF. The DNA of the CDR3 is TGTGCCAGCAGTTACCGAGAGGCGGGGGCCGTCACAGATACGCAGTATTTT. The genes are TRBV6-2 or TRBV6-3 and TRBJ2-3, with D maybe TRBD2 (7 bases). This CDR3 comprises 17 residues. Germline V gene sequence: CDR1 MNHEY, CDR2 SVGEGT. V was cut by 2 bases and J by 2 bases, with 17 bases left in between.

This rearrangement joins TRBV24-1 to TRBJ2-5, with D hard to call. There are 12 residues in the CDR3. Trimming removed 5 bases at V and 5 bases at J, with 8 bases between. From germline, CDR1 is KGHDR and CDR2 SFDVKD. The CDR3 DNA follows: TGTGCCACCAGTGGTTTTAGGGAGACCCAGTACTTC. It yields the protein CATSGFRETQYF.

V usage is TRBV4-1 and J usage is TRBJ1-4; D ambiguous. The CDR3 spans 15 residues. Germline V gene data show CDR1 as MGHRA and CDR2 as YSYEKL. V gave up 1 base and J gave up 1 base, with 7 bases separating them. The CDR3 bases are TGCGCCAGCAGCCAAGGTGTACGAACTAATGAAAAACTGTTTTTT. Protein sequence: CASSQGVRTNEKLFF.